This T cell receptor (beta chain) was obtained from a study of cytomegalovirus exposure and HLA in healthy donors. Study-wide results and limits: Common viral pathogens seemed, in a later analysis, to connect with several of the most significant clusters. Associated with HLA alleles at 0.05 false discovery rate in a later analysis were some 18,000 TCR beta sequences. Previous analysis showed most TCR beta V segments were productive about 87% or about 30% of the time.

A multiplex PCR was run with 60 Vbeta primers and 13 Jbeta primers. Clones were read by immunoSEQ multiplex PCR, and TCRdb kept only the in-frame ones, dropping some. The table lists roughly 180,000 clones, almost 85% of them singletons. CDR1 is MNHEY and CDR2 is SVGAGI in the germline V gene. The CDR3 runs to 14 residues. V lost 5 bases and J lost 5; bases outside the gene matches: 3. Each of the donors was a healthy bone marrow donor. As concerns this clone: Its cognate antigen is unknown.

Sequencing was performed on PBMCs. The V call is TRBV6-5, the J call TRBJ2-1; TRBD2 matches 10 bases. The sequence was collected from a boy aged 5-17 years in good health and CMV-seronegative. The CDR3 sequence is CASSSGRENNEQFF. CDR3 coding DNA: TGTGCCAGCAGTAGCGGGAGGGAAAACAATGAGCAGTTCTTC.